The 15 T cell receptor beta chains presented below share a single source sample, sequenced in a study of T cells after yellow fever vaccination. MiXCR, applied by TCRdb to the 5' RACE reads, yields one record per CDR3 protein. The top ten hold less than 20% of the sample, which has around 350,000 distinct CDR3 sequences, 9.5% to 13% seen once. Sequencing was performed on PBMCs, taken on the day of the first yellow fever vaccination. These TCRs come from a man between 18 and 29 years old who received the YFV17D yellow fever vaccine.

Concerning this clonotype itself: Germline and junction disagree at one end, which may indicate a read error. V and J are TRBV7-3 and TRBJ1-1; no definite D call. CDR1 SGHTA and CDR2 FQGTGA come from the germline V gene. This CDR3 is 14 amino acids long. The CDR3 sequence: CASTLMLGRRKAFF. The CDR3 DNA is TGTGCCAGCACCTTAATGTTGGGTCGCAGGAAAGCTTTCTTT.

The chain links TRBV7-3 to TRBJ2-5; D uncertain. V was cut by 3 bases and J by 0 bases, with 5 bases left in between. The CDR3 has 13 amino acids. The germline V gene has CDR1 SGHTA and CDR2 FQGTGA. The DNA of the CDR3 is TGTGCCAGCAGCTTTAATCACCAAGAGACCCAGTACTTC. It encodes CASSFNHQETQYF.

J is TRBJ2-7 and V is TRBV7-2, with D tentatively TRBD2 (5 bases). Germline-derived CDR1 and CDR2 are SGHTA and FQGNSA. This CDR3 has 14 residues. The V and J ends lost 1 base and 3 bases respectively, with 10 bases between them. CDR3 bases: TGTGCCAGCAGCTTAGAAGGACTCAGCTACGAGCAGTACTTC. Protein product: CASSLEGLSYEQYF.

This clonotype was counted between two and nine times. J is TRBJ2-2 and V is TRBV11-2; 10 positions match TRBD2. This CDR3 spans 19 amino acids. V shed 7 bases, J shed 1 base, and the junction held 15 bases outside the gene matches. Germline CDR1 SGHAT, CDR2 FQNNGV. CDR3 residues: CASIRLASGGGGNTGELFF. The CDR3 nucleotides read TGTGCCAGCATCCGCCTTGCTAGCGGGGGCGGCGGGAACACCGGGGAGCTGTTTTTT.

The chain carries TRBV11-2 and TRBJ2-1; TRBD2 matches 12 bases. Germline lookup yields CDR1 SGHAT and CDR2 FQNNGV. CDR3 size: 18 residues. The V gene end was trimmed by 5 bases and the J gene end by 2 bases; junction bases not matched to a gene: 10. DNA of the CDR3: TGTGCCAGCAGCCCCAACCGACTAGCGGGGGTTCCCTACAATGAGCAGTTCTTC. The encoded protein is CASSPNRLAGVPYNEQFF.

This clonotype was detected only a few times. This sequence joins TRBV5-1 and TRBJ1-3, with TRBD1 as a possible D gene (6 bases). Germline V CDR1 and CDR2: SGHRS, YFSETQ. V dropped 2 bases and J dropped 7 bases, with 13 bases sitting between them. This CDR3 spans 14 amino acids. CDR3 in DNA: TGCGCCAGCAGCTTAGGGCCAGGGGACAACACCATATATTTT. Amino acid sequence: CASSLGPGDNTIYF.

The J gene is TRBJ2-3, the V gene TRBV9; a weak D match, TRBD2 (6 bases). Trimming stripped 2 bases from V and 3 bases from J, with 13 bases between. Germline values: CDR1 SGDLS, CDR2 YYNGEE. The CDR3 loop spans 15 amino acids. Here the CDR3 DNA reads TGTGCCAGCAGCGTCTCGGGACTCCAAACAGATACGCAGTATTTT. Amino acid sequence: CASSVSGLQTDTQYF. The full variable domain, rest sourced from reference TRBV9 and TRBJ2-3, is DSGVTQTPKHLITATGQRVTLRCSPRSGDLSVYWYQQSLDQGLQFLIQYYNGEERAKGNILERFSAQQFPDLHSELNLSSLELGDSALYFCASSVSGLQTDTQYFGPGTRLTVL.

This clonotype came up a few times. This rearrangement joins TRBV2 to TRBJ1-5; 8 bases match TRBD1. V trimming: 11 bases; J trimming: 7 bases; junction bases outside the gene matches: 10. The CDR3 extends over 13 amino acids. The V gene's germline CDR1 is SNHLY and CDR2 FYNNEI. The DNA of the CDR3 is TGTGCCGGAGCCAGGGGGCCGGGGCAGCCCCAGCATTTT. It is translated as CAGARGPGQPQHF. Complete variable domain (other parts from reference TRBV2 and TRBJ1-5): EPEVTQTPSHQVTQMGQEVILRCVPISNHLYFYWYRQILGQKVEFLVSFYNNEISEKSEIFDDQFSVERPDGSNFTLKIRSTKLEDSAMYFCAGARGPGQPQHFGDGTRLSIL.

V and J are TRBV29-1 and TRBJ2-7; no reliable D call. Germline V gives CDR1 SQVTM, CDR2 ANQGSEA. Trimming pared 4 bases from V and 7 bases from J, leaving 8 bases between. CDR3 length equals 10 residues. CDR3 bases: TGCAGCGTTGGAATGGGGGAGCAGTACTTC. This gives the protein CSVGMGEQYF.

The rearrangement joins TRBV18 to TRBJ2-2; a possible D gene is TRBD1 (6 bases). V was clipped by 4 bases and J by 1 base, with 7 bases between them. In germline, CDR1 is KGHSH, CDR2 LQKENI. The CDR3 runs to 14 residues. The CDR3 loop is CASSRGQNTGELFF. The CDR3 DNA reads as TGTGCCAGCTCACGGGGACAGAACACCGGGGAGCTGTTTTTT.

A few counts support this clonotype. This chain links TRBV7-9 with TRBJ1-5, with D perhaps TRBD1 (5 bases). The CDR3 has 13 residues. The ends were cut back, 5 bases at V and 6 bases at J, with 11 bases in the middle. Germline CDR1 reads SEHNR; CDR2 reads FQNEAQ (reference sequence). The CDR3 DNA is TGTGCCAGCAGCGCAGGGACTGGTCAGCCCCAGCATTTT. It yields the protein CASSAGTGQPQHF. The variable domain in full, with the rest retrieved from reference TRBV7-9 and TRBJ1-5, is DTGVSQNPRHKITKRGQNVTFRCDPISEHNRLYWYRQTLGQGPEFLTYFQNEAQLEKSRLLSDRFSAERPKGSFSTLEIQRTEQGDSAMYLCASSAGTGQPQHFGDGTRLSIL.

The CDR3 nucleotides are TGTGCCAGCAGCTTAGCCGGGGTGGTTCAAAAGGGGTTCTTC. Translating it yields CASSLAGVVQKGFF. V gene TRBV11-2 combines with J gene TRBJ2-1; TRBD2 is a possible D gene (5 bases). The germline V gene has CDR1 SGHAT and CDR2 FQNNGV. The V end lost 1 base, the J end lost 15 bases, and 19 bases lay between the germline ends. This CDR3 contains 14 residues.

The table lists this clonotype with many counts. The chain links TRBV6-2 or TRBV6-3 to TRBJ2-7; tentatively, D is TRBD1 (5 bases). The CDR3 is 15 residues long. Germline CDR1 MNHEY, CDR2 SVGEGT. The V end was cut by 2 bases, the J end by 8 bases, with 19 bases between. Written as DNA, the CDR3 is TGTGCCAGCAGTTACATCCGGACACCAGACGTGAAGCAGTACTTC. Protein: CASSYIRTPDVKQYF.

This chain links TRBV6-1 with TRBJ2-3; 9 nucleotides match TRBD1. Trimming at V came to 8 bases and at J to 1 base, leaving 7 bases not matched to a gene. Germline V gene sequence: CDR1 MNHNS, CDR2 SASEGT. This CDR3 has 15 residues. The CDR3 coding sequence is TGTGCCAGCTCAGCCCGGACAGGGGGCACAGATACGCAGTATTTT. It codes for CASSARTGGTDTQYF.

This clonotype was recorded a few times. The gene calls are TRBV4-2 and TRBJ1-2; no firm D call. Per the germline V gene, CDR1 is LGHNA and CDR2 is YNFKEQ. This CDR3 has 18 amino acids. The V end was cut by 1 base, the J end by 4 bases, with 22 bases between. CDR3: CASSQVIEAEQTGYGYTF. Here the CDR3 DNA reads TGTGCCAGCAGCCAAGTTATCGAGGCGGAACAGACGGGCTATGGCTACACCTTC.